This T cell receptor beta chain was identified during a study of identical twins. Regarding the study as a whole: In beta out-of-frame sequences, the excess sharing between twins was weaker. Beta clonotypes that were abundant in cord blood contained fewer insertions, a pattern absent from memory repertoires.

This CDR3 spans 14 amino acids. The germline V gene encodes CDR1 SGHNT and CDR2 YENEEA. Trimming took off 5 bases at V and 2 bases at J, with 12 bases between the two ends. Every one of the donors was a healthy Caucasian. Each CDR3 protein is one row after TCRdb ran MiXCR on the 5' RACE reads. The sample contains around 650,000 distinct CDR3 sequences, less than 9% of which appear only once. Ten or more counts support this clonotype. Its specificity is not known. The data were also submitted as part of a second study, on yellow fever vaccine responses in identical twins. That paper adds: Reported findings indicate that twins' vaccine T cell responses seemed partially convergent, partially personalized.

The gene calls are TRBV11-3 and TRBJ1-1; a weak D match, TRBD1 (5 bases). Sequencing used PBMCs. This receptor was obtained from a woman aged 18 to 35 in good health. Here the CDR3 reads CASSPEDSNTEAFF. CDR3 in DNA: TGTGCCAGCAGCCCCGAAGACAGTAACACTGAAGCTTTCTTT.